This entry lists 12 T cell receptor beta chains sequenced from one sample in a study of metastatic and nonmetastatic thyroid tumors. No treatment had been given to any patient before thyroid surgery. Through MiXCR, TCRdb re-clonotyped the PCR reads. The table shows about 43,000 clones, with 11% occurring only once. Sequenced material: blood. These receptors were taken from a female donor with papillary thyroid cancer or a benign thyroid nodule (not recorded which). Some clones in this sample may be carry-over from other donors' samples.

The sample holds many counts of this clone. The chain has TRBV7-9 and TRBJ2-7; D is ambiguous. The germline CDR1 and CDR2 sequences are SEHNR and FQNEAQ (reference sequence). This CDR3 is 13 amino acids long. V lost 5 bases to trimming and J lost 0 bases, with 8 bases between them. CDR3 DNA sequence: TGTGCCAGCAGCCGGCCCGGCTCCTACGAGCAGTACTTC. Residues: CASSRPGSYEQYF. The full variable domain, in which reference TRBV7-9 and TRBJ2-7 provide the parts outside the CDR3, is DTGVSQNPRHKITKRGQNVTFRCDPISEHNRLYWYRQTLGQGPEFLTYFQNEAQLEKSRLLSDRFSAERPKGSFSTLEIQRTEQGDSAMYLCASSRPGSYEQYFGPGTRLTVT.

The table lists this clone with many counts. The V and J genes are TRBV9 and TRBJ1-1; 8 nucleotides align to TRBD1. CDR3 length: 14 amino acids. Germline V lookup: CDR1 SGDLS, CDR2 YYNGEE. Trimming cost V 1 base and J 5 bases; bases outside gene matches: 4. The CDR3 sequence: CASSVQGAGTEAFF. CDR3 coding DNA: TGTGCCAGCAGCGTACAGGGGGCGGGTACTGAAGCTTTCTTT.

This clone was counted ten times or more. V gene TRBV7-2 combines with J gene TRBJ2-3; D possibly corresponds to TRBD2 (6 bases). In germline, CDR1 is SGHTA, CDR2 FQGNSA. The CDR3 contains 15 residues. V was trimmed by 1 base and J by 1 base, leaving 9 bases between them. CDR3 in amino acids: CASSLGAGRTDTQYF. The CDR3 bases are TGTGCCAGCAGCTTAGGGGCGGGGCGCACAGATACGCAGTATTTT.

This clone was counted ten times or more. The chain recombines TRBV4-1 with TRBJ1-1; D uncertain. V lost 0 bases and J 6 bases, leaving 11 bases between the germline ends. The CDR3 spans 14 residues. The germline gives CDR1 MGHRA, CDR2 YSYEKL. The CDR3 loop reads CASSQDSAEAEAFF. For the CDR3, the DNA is TGCGCCAGCAGCCAAGATTCAGCGGAGGCTGAAGCTTTCTTT.

In this sample, this clone turned up many times. The genes are TRBV19 and TRBJ2-7, with D unresolved. The germline V and J ends were trimmed by 5 bases and 0 bases, with 17 bases remaining between them. CDR1 LNHDA and CDR2 SQIVND come from the germline V gene (reference sequence). The CDR3 length is 16 residues. DNA of the CDR3: TGTGCCAGTAGTCAGGCAACGTTCCCGATCTCCTACGAGCAGTACTTC. This codes for CASSQATFPISYEQYF. The variable domain in full, completed from reference TRBV19 and TRBJ2-7, reads DGGITQSPKYLFRKEGQNVTLSCEQNLNHDAMYWYRQDPGQGLRLIYYSQIVNDFQKGDIAEGYSVSREKKESFPLTVTSAQKNPTAFYLCASSQATFPISYEQYFGPGTRLTVT.

This clone was seen repeatedly, ten times or more. This rearrangement joins TRBV10-3 to TRBJ2-1; tentative D call: TRBD2 (5 bases). The CDR3 spans 15 residues. Germline CDR1 and CDR2: ENHRY and SYGVKD. The germline V and J ends were trimmed by 4 bases and 0 bases, with 10 bases remaining between them. The chain's CDR3 is CAISVTSSSYNEQFF. In DNA, the CDR3 is TGTGCCATCAGTGTAACTAGTAGCTCCTACAATGAGCAGTTCTTC.

This clone has at least ten counts. V and J are TRBV4-2 and TRBJ2-5; 11 bases align to TRBD2. The CDR3 is made up of 17 amino acids. V shed 2 bases and J 5 bases; nucleotides not matched to a gene: 10. Germline V CDR1 and CDR2: LGHNA, YNFKEQ. The CDR3 region is CASSQPPGTSGFETQYF. The CDR3 region has the DNA TGTGCCAGCAGCCAACCGCCCGGGACTAGCGGTTTCGAGACCCAGTACTTC.

This clone has only a few counts. This likely comes from a read error, as the CDR3 has no conserved phenylalanine or tryptophan at its end. The rearrangement uses TRBV28 and TRBJ2-5; 8 bases match TRBD2. From germline, CDR1 is MDHEN and CDR2 SYDVKM. V trimming: 10 bases; J trimming: 5 bases; junction bases outside the gene matches: 18. The CDR3 is 16 residues long. In DNA, the CDR3 is TGTGCCACCCAGGGACTAGTCGGGAGGGACGAGGAGACCCAGTACTCC. Amino acids: CATQGLVGRDEETQYS.

In its sample, this clone was seen many times. The chain links TRBV9 to TRBJ2-5, with TRBD2 matching over 8 bases. V was pared by 3 bases and J by 1 base, with 2 bases of the junction left unmatched. This CDR3 is 14 amino acids long. Germline lookup yields CDR1 SGDLS and CDR2 YYNGEE. This CDR3 is CASSATSGQETQYF. CDR3 DNA sequence: TGTGCCAGCAGCGCCACTAGCGGCCAAGAGACCCAGTACTTC.

This clone was seen ten or more times. The genes are TRBV20-1 and TRBJ2-3; 7 nucleotides align to TRBD1. Trimming took 2 bases from V and 2 from J; bases not matched to a gene: 4. Germline assignment: CDR1 DFQATT and CDR2 SNEGSKA (reference sequence). CDR3 length equals 14 residues. In DNA form, the CDR3 reads TGCAGTGCTAGAAGGGACAGCATCACAGATACGCAGTATTTT. Residues: CSARRDSITDTQYF.

Many counts were recorded for this clone. The conserved closing phenylalanine or tryptophan is absent in this CDR3, likely reflecting a read error. This chain joins TRBV28 and TRBJ1-6; D gene uncertain. Germline lookup yields CDR1 MDHEN and CDR2 SYDVKM. Trimming removed 6 bases from V and 2 bases from J, with 8 bases in between. CDR3 size: 14 residues. This CDR3 reads CASRATTYNSPLHL. The CDR3 DNA sequence: TGTGCCAGCAGGGCTACGACCTATAATTCACCCCTCCACTTG.

A word on this clone: One junction end disagrees with the germline gene, perhaps due to a read error. The rearrangement uses TRBV28 and TRBJ1-3; no firm D call. Germline V gene data show CDR1 as MDHEN and CDR2 as SYDVKM. The CDR3 is 16 residues long. The CDR3 reads CAGSLENLAPGNTIYF. In nucleotides, the CDR3 is TGTGCCGGCAGTTTAGAGAACCTGGCCCCTGGAAACACCATATATTTT.